Reported below is one TCR beta chain. The data were taken from a study of yellow fever vaccine responses in identical twins. TCRdb re-analysed the RT-PCR reads in MiXCR, keeping a single row per CDR3 protein. The top ten clones hold 4.5% of a sample with fewer than 35,000 distinct CDR3 sequences, less than 70% of them seen once. Germline loops: CDR1 LGHDT, CDR2 YNNKEL (reference sequence). V lost 4 bases to trimming and J lost 2 bases, with 12 bases between them. The CDR3 is 15 residues long. The source is a woman aged 18-29 years who received the yellow fever vaccine. The sequencing here drew on T cells from blood (PBMCs), unsorted or a sorted subset (not recorded which), taken before or after yellow fever vaccination (not recorded which). The rearrangement joins TRBV3-1 to TRBJ2-1; D is unclear. The CDR3 loop reads CASSPLAATYNEQFF. The CDR3 region has the DNA TGTGCCAGCAGCCCGCTGGCGGCAACCTACAATGAGCAGTTCTTC.